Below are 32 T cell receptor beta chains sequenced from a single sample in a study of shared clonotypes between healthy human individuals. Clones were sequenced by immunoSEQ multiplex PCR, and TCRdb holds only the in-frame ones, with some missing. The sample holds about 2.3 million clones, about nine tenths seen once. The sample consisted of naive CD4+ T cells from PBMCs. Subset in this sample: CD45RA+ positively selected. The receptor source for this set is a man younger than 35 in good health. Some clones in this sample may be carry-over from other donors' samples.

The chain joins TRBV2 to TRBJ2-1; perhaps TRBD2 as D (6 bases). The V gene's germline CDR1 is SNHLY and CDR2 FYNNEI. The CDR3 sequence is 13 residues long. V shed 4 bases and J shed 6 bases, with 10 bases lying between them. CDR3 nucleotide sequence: TGTGCCAGCAGTGGAGACGGGGGCAATGAGCAGTTCTTC. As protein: CASSGDGGNEQFF.

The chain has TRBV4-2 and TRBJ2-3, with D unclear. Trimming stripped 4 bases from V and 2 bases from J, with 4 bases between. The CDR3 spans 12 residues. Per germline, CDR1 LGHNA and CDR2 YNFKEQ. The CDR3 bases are TGTGCCAGCAGCCCAGACACAGATACGCAGTATTTT. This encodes CASSPDTDTQYF.

The CDR3 region is CASSDVLNTEAFF. The DNA for the CDR3 is TGTGCCAGCAGTGATGTGTTGAACACTGAAGCTTTCTTT. The rearrangement joins TRBV25-1 to TRBJ1-1; D not resolved. Trimming took 3 bases from V and 0 from J, leaving 5 bases between them. The CDR3 runs 13 residues. The germline V gene has CDR1 MGHDK and CDR2 SYGVNS. The whole variable domain, filled in from reference TRBV25-1 and TRBJ1-1, reads EADIYQTPRYLVIGTGKKITLECSQTMGHDKMYWYQQDPGMELHLIHYSYGVNSTEKGDLSSESTVSRIRTEHFPLTLESARPSHTSQYLCASSDVLNTEAFFGQGTRLTVV.

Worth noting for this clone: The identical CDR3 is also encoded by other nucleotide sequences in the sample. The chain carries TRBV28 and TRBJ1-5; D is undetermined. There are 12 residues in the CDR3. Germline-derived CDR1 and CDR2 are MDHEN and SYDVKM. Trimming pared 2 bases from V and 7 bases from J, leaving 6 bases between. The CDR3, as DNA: TGTGCCAGCAGTTTAATGGGCCAGCCCCAGCATTTT. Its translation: CASSLMGQPQHF.

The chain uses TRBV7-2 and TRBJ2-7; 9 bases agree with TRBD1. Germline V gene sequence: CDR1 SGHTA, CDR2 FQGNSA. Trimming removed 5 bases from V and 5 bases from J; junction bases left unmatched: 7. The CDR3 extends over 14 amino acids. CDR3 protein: CASSLDRGVDEQYF. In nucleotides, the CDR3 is TGTGCCAGCAGCCTGGACAGGGGAGTCGACGAGCAGTACTTC.

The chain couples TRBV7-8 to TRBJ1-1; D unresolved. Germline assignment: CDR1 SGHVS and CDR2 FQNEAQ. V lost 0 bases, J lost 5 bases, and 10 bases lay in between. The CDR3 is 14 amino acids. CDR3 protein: CASSLALLGTEAFF. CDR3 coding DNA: TGTGCCAGCAGCTTAGCCCTTCTGGGTACTGAAGCTTTCTTT.

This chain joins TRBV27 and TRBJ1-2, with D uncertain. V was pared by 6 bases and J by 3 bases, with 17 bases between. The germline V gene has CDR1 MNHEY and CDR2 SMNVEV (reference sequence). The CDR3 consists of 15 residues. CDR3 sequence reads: CASSFSLRADYGYTF. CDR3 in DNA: TGTGCCAGCAGCTTTTCTTTACGGGCGGACTATGGCTACACCTTC.

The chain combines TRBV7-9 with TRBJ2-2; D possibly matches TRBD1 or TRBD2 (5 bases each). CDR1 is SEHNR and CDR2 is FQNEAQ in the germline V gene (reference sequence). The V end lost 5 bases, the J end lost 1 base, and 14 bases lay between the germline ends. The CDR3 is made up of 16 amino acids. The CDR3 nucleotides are TGTGCCAGCAGCCGCGTCGGGACGGTGAACACCGGGGAGCTGTTTTTT. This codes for CASSRVGTVNTGELFF.

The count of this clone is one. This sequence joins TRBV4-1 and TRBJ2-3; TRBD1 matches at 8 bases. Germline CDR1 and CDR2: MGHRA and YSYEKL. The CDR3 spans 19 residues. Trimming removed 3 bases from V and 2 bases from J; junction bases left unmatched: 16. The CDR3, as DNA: TGCGCCAGCAGCCACCATTTTGTGACAGGGGTTGTCACCACAGATACGCAGTATTTT. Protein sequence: CASSHHFVTGVVTTDTQYF.

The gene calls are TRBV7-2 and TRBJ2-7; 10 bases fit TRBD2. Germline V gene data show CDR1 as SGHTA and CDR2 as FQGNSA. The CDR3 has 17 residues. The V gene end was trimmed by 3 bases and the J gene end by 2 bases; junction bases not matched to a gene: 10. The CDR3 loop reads CASSLAAIAGGPYEQYF. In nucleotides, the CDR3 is TGTGCCAGCAGCTTGGCAGCGATAGCGGGAGGCCCCTACGAGCAGTACTTC.

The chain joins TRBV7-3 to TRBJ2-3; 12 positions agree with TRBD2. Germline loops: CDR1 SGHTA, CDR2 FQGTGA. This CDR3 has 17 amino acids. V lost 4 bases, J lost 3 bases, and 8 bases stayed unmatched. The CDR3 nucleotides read TGTGCCAGCAGCTCCGGACTAGCGGGGTGGGATACAGATACGCAGTATTTT. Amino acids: CASSSGLAGWDTDTQYF.

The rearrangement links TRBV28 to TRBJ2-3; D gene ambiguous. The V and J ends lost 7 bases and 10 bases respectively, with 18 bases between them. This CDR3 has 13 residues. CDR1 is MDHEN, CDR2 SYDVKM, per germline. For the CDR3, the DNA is TGTGCCAGCATATCCGAGCCGACGGGTTCGCAGTATTTT. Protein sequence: CASISEPTGSQYF. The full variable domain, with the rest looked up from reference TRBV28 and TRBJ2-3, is DVKVTQSSRYLVKRTGEKVFLECVQDMDHENMFWYRQDPGLGLRLIYFSYDVKMKEKGDIPEGYSVSREKKERFSLILESASTNQTSMYLCASISEPTGSQYFGPGTRLTVL.

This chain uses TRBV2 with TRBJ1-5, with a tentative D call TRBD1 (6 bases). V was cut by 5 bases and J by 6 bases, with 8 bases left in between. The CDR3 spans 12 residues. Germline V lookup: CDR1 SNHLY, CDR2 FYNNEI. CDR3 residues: CASSRGGQPQHF. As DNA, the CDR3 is TGTGCCAGCAGTAGAGGGGGTCAGCCCCAGCATTTT.

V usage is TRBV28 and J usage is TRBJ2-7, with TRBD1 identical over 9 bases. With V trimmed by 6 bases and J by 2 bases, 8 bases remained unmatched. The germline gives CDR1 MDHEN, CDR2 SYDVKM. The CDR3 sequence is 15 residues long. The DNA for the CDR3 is TGTGCCAGCAGCGCCCCAGGGGACAGGGCCTACGAGCAGTACTTC. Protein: CASSAPGDRAYEQYF.

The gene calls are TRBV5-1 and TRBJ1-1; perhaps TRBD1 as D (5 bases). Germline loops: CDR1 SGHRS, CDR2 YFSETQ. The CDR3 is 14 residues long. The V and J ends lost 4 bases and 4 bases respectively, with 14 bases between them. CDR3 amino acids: CASSERTGLTEAFF. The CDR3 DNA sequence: TGCGCCAGCAGCGAACGGACGGGGCTCACTGAAGCTTTCTTT. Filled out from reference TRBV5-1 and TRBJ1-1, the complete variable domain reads KAGVTQTPRYLIKTRGQQVTLSCSPISGHRSVSWYQQTPGQGLQFLFEYFSETQRNKGNFPGRFSGRQFSNSRSEMNVSTLELGDSALYLCASSERTGLTEAFFGQGTRLTVV.

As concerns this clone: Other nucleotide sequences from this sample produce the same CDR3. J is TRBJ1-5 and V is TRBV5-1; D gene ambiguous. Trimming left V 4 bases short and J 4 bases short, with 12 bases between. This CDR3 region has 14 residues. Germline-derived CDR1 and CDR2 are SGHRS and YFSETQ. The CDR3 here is CASSPGGGNQPQHF. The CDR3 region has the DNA TGCGCCAGCAGCCCTGGTGGAGGAAATCAGCCCCAGCATTTT.

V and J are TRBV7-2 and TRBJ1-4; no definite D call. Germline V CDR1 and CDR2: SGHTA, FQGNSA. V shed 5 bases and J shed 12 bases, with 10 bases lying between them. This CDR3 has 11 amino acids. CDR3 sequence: CASSQAIELFF. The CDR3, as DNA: TGTGCCAGCAGCCAGGCAATAGAACTGTTTTTT.

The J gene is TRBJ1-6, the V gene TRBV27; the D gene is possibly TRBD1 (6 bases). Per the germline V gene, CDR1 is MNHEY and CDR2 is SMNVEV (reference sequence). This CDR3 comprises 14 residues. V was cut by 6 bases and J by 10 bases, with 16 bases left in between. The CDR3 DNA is TGTGCCAGCAGCCAAGACAGGAGAGGATCACCCCTCCACTTT. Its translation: CASSQDRRGSPLHF.

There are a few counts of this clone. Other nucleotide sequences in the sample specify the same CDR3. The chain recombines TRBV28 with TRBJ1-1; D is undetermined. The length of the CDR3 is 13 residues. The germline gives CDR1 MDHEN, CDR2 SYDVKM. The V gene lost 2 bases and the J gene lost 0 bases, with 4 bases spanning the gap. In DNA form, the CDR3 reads TGTGCCAGCAGTTTAAGCCTGAACACTGAAGCTTTCTTT. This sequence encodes CASSLSLNTEAFF. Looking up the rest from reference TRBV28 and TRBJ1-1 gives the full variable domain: DVKVTQSSRYLVKRTGEKVFLECVQDMDHENMFWYRQDPGLGLRLIYFSYDVKMKEKGDIPEGYSVSREKKERFSLILESASTNQTSMYLCASSLSLNTEAFFGQGTRLTVV.

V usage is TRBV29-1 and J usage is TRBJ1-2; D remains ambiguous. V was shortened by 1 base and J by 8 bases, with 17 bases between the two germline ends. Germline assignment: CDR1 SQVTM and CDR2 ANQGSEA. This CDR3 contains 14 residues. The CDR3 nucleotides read TGCAGCGTTGAAGGCAACACAGACGCAGGAGGCTACACCTTC. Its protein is CSVEGNTDAGGYTF.

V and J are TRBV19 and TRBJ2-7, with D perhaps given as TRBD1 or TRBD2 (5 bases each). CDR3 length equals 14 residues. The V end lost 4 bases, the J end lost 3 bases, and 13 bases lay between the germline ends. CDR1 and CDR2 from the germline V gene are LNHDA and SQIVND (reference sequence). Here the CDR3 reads CASSTPGTHYEQYF. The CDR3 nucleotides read TGTGCCAGTAGTACCCCCGGGACCCACTACGAGCAGTACTTC.

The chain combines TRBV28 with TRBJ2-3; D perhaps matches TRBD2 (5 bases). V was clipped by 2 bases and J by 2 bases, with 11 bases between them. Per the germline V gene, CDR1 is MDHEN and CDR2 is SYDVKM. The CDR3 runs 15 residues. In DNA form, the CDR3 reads TGTGCCAGCAGTTTAACTACCCTAGCCACAGATACGCAGTATTTT. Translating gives CASSLTTLATDTQYF.

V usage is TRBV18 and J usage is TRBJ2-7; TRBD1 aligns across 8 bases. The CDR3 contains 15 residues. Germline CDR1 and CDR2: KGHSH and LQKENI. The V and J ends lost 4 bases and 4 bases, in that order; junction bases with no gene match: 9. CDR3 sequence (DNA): TGTGCCAGCTCACTCGGACAGGGAACGTTGTACGAGCAGTACTTC. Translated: CASSLGQGTLYEQYF.

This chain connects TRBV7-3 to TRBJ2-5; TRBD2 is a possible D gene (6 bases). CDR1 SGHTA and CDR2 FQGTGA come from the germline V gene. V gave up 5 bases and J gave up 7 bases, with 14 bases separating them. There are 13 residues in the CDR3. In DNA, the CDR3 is TGTGCCAGCAGCCTGGGACTCCCTGGGACCCAGTACTTC. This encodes CASSLGLPGTQYF.

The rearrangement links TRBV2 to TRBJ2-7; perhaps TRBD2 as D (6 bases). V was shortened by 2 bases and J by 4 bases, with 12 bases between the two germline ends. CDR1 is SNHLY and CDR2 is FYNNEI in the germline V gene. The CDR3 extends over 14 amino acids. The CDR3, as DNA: TGTGCCAGCAGTGAACTGGGAGGCCTGTACGAGCAGTACTTC. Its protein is CASSELGGLYEQYF.

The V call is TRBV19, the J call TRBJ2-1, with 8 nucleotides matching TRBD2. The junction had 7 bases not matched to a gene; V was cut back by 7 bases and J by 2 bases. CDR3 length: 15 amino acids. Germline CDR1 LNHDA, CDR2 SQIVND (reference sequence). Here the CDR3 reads CASMTGGVPYNEQFF. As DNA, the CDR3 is TGTGCCAGTATGACGGGAGGGGTCCCCTACAATGAGCAGTTCTTC. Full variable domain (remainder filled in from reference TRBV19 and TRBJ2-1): DGGITQSPKYLFRKEGQNVTLSCEQNLNHDAMYWYRQDPGQGLRLIYYSQIVNDFQKGDIAEGYSVSREKKESFPLTVTSAQKNPTAFYLCASMTGGVPYNEQFFGPGTRLTVL.

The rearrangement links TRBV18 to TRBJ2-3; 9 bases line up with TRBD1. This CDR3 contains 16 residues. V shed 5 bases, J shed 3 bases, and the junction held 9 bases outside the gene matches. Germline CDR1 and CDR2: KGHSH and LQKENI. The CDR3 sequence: CASSVGTGIITDTQYF. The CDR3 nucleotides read TGTGCCAGCTCAGTCGGGACAGGGATTATAACAGATACGCAGTATTTT. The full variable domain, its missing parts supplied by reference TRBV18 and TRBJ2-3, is NAGVMQNPRHLVRRRGQEARLRCSPMKGHSHVYWYRQLPEEGLKFMVYLQKENIIDESGMPKERFSAEFPKEGPSILRIQQVVRGDSAAYFCASSVGTGIITDTQYFGPGTRLTVL.

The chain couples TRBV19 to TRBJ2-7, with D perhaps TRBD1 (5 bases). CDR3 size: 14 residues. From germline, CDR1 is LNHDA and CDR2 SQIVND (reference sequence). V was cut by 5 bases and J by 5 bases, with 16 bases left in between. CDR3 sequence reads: CASSVQGIIHEQYF. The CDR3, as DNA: TGTGCCAGTAGTGTGCAGGGTATCATCCACGAGCAGTACTTC.

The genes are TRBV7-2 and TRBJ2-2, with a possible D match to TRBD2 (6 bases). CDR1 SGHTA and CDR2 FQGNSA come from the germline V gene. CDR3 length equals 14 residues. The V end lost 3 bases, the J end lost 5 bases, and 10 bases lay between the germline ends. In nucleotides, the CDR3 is TGTGCCAGCAGCTTTGAAGCGGGTACCGGGGAGCTGTTTTTT. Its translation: CASSFEAGTGELFF.

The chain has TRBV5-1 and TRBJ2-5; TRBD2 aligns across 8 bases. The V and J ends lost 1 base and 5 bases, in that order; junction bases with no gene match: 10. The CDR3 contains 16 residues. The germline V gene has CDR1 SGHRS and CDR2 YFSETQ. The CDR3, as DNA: TGCGCCAGCAGCTTGAATAGGGCAGCGGGAGTGGAGACCCAGTACTTC. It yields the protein CASSLNRAAGVETQYF.

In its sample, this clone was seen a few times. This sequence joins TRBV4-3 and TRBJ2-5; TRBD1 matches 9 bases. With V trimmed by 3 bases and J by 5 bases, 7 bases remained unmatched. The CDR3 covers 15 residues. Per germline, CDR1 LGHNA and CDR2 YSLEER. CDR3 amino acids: CASSQTGTGRETQYF. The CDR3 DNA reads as TGCGCCAGCAGCCAGACCGGGACAGGGAGGGAGACCCAGTACTTC.

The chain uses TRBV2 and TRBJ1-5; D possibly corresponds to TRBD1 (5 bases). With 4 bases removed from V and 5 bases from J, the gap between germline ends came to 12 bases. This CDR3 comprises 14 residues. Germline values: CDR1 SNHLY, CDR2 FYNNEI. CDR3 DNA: TGTGCCAGCAGTGGGTTTGTGGGGGATCAGCCCCAGCATTTT. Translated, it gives CASSGFVGDQPQHF.